This TCR beta chain was profiled in a study of T cells after yellow fever vaccination (dated by TCRdb to about 2019). General notes on the study: The SMART-Seq v4 Ultra Low Input RNA kit was used to prepare libraries from fractions with low cell numbers. To follow T-cell clones before and after primary and booster YFV17D yellow fever vaccination, bulk TCR alpha and beta repertoires were sequenced over time. Blood was drawn at multiple timepoints before and after primary and secondary immunization, with bulk PBMC replicates and cell subsets isolated. Two healthy male donors, one aged 18 to 29 and one aged 30 to 39 years, made up the cohort. Study-wide findings and limitations: A small fraction of clonotypes appeared in both the CD4 and CD8 compartments, likely as a result of convergent recombination. After the booster, most of the clones that had expanded following primary vaccination were detected again (just under 97% of CD4 and around 87% of CD8), which suggests that memory was broadly maintained. The secondary T-cell response was found to be weaker but faster than the primary response, with a peak reached on day 5 rather than on day 15. The study included only two donors, which limits how far the findings can be generalized. Computational filtering was needed because FACS-sorted repertoires could contain abundant contaminating clonotypes from the bulk population.

The trim is 4 bases for V and 7 bases for J, with a gap of 8 bases between the germline ends. In the germline V gene, CDR1 corresponds to MDHEN and CDR2 to SYDVKM. From its cysteine to its valine, the CDR3 spans 11 amino acids. Left in the record is the CDR3 DNA by itself, 33 bases read in frame from the first base. This clonotype was detected ten times or more. The antigen it recognizes is unknown. No per-base quality is available; no much larger clone lies one base away. The treatment or condition label, as the study defines it: live attenuated yellow fever vaccine strain. At each blood-draw timepoint, two biological replicates of bulk PBMCs were obtained. A standard Ficoll-Paque protocol was used to isolate PBMCs from peripheral blood. TriZol was used to extract RNA from bulk PBMCs, from CD4 and CD8 fractions, and from dextramer-positive and dextramer-negative fractions. TCR cDNA was synthesized by 5'RACE template switching, through which a universal primer site and unique molecular identifiers were introduced. cDNA synthesis was primed from both the TCR alpha and TCR beta constant segments. Library amplification used two PCR steps, and the second PCR step added sample barcodes and sequencing adapters. Sequencing of libraries was done on Illumina HiSeq 2500 (2x100 bp) or NovaSeq (2x150 bp). Concerning the study's data processing: Reads were demultiplexed and collapsed into UMI consensus sequences with MIGEC, and V(D)J alignment was performed with MiXCR. Vaccine-responding clonotypes were defined with edgeR using replicate PBMC samples, requiring FDR below 0.01 and a log2 fold change above 5 up to day 15. CD4 or CD8 identity was assigned to each bulk clonotype according to whether the clonotype was present at higher abundance in the sequenced CD4 repertoire or the sequenced CD8 repertoire. TCRdb handled the public reads itself, with Q25 trimming in fastp and clone calling in MiXCR, and kept productive beta chains. Identical CDR3 proteins give one entry, which carries the most common genes and DNA. The V and J calls here are based on TCRdb, not the publication. Recorded for this sample are approximately 510,000 distinct CDR3 sequences; less than 25% of them occurred a single time. The ten biggest clones cover about 16% of the sample.

This clonotype originated in a man aged 18 to 29 who received the YFV17D yellow fever vaccine. Sample: PBMCs, taken 21 days after the first yellow fever vaccination. Here the chain combines TRBV28 and TRBJ2-7; no D gene call is confident. The CDR3 in this case is CASSSRHEQYV. The bases are TGTGCCAGCAGTTCCCGGCATGAGCAGTACGTC.